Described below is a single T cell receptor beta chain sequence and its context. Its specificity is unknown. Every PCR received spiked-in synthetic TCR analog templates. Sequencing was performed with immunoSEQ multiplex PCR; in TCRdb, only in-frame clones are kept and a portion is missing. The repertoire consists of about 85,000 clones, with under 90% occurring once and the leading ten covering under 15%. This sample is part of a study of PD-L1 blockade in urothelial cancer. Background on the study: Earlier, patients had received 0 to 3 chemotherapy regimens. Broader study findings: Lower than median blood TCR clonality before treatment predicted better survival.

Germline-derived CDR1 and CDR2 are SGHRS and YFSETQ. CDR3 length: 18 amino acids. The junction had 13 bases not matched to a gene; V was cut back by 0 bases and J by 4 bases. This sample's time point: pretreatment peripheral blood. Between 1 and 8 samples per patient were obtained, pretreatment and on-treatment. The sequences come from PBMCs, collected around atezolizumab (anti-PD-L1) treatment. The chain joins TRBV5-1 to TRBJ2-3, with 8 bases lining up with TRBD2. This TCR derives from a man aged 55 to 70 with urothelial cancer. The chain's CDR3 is CASSLAGVAGTRSDTQYF. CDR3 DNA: TGCGCCAGCAGCTTGGCCGGGGTAGCGGGGACGCGGTCAGATACGCAGTATTTT.